This TCR beta chain comes out of a study of sequential checkpoint blockade in melanoma. In the study overall: After nivolumab or ipilimumab alone, around 24 patients had week-13 rebiopsies. Study-wide findings and caveats: In arm A, pretreatment tumor clonality was associated with response. Mutational load did not correlate with tumor T-cell fraction or clonality.

Treatment reported: randomized to nivolumab then ipilimumab (arm A) or the reverse (arm B). None of the patients previously received DNA-damaging chemotherapy. Notes on this clone: Its specificity is not known.

The CDR3 runs to 14 residues. Between the trimmed V and J ends, which lost 6 bases and 3 bases, there was a span of 12 bases. The germline CDR1 and CDR2 sequences are MNHGY and SAAAGT. Using immunoSEQ multiplex PCR, the repertoire was profiled, and TCRdb retains in-frame clones only, with some absent. The sample lists around 35,000 clones; roughly 32% were seen once. Sequenced material: tumor tissue (inferred from file names), taken from a patient given nivolumab and ipilimumab in sequence. The chain is built from TRBV6-8 and TRBJ1-5; tentatively, D is TRBD1 (5 bases). This clonotype was obtained from a human donor with melanoma. The CDR3 DNA reads as TGTGCCAGCAGCAGGGAGGCTGCCAATCAGCCCCAGCATTTT. Translated: CASSREAANQPQHF.